Below are 19 T cell receptor beta chains sequenced from a single sample in a study of blood T cell repertoires in COVID-19. The assay was immunoSEQ multiplex PCR, and TCRdb's table has in-frame clones only and misses some. The sample records under 250,000 clones, 82% being singletons. Sequencing was performed on peripheral blood. These receptors came from a woman older than 75 with acute or convalescent COVID-19.

The gene calls are TRBV7-8 and TRBJ2-5; D may be TRBD1 (6 bases). V lost 4 bases, J lost 5 bases, and 32 bases lay in between. CDR1 and CDR2 from the germline V gene are SGHVS and FQNEAQ. The CDR3 has 20 residues. The CDR3 here is CASSSGPRDRRGTQGETQYF. Written as DNA, the CDR3 is TGTGCCAGCAGCTCAGGACCAAGGGACCGAAGGGGGACCCAAGGGGAGACCCAGTACTTC.

This clone appeared a few times. The chain recombines TRBV12-3 or TRBV12-4 with TRBJ1-3; D gene uncertain. V gave up 7 bases and J gave up 4 bases, with 11 bases separating them. There are 13 residues in the CDR3. The CDR3 DNA is TGTGCCAGCACCTCCGCCCGGGGAAACACCATATATTTT. Translated, it gives CASTSARGNTIYF.

V gene TRBV4-2 combines with J gene TRBJ1-1; weak D call: TRBD1 (5 bases). This CDR3 comprises 16 residues. The V and J ends lost 0 bases and 4 bases respectively, with 15 bases between them. CDR1 is LGHNA and CDR2 is YNFKEQ in the germline V gene. CDR3 nucleotide sequence: TGTGCCAGCAGCCAAGATGAAAGGGGTAGTAGCACTGAAGCTTTCTTT. Translation: CASSQDERGSSTEAFF.

Note on this clone: This CDR3 is also generated by other DNA sequences in the sample. This chain connects TRBV5-1 to TRBJ1-2; maybe TRBD1 (6 bases). Between the trimmed V and J ends, which lost 3 bases and 9 bases, there was a span of 9 bases. Germline CDR1 reads SGHRS; CDR2 reads YFSETQ. This CDR3 contains 11 residues. CDR3 sequence reads: CASSSQGSYTF. The CDR3 DNA reads as TGCGCCAGCAGCTCACAGGGAAGCTACACCTTC.

The chain combines TRBV6-6 with TRBJ1-1; 9 bases fit TRBD1. Germline lookup yields CDR1 MNHNY and CDR2 SVGAGI (reference sequence). CDR3 length: 15 residues. With V trimmed by 3 bases and J by 5 bases, 7 bases remained unmatched. The DNA of the CDR3 is TGTGCCAGCAGTTATTGGATCGGACAGGGGACTGAAGCTTTCTTT. Translating it yields CASSYWIGQGTEAFF.

The chain uses TRBV9 and TRBJ2-3, with D uncertain. This CDR3 contains 15 residues. Germline CDR1 reads SGDLS; CDR2 reads YYNGEE. The V end lost 4 bases, the J end lost 9 bases, and 21 bases lay between the germline ends. CDR3 nucleotide sequence: TGTGCCAGCAGCCCCGACCCACTACTAACCGGGACGCAGTATTTT. Its translation: CASSPDPLLTGTQYF.

The table lists this clone with a count of one. The rearrangement uses TRBV5-5 and TRBJ2-7, with D uncertain. V was cut by 0 bases and J by 3 bases, with 7 bases left in between. The CDR3 totals 13 residues. From germline, CDR1 is SGHKS and CDR2 YYEKEE (reference sequence). DNA for the CDR3: TGTGCCAGCAGCTTGGTATCGGTCTACGAGCAGTACTTC. Amino acids: CASSLVSVYEQYF.

The V and J genes are TRBV2 and TRBJ2-5; 12 bases map to TRBD2. J was trimmed by 5 bases and V by 3 bases; bases with no gene match: 7. The germline V gene has CDR1 SNHLY and CDR2 FYNNEI. The CDR3 is made up of 16 amino acids. Here the CDR3 DNA reads TGTGCCAGCAGTGACTGGGCTAGCGGGGGGGCGGAGACCCAGTACTTC. It is translated as CASSDWASGGAETQYF.

This clone was detected only a few times. The V call is TRBV7-9, the J call TRBJ2-3; 7 nucleotides line up with TRBD2. The CDR3 sequence is 14 residues long. V lost 4 bases, J lost 5 bases, and 6 bases stayed unmatched. Germline CDR1 reads SEHNR; CDR2 reads FQNEAQ (reference sequence). CDR3 DNA: TGTGCCAGCAGCTCCTTCACTAGCGAAGATACGCAGTATTTT. It translates to CASSSFTSEDTQYF.

CDR3 DNA sequence: TGTGCCAGCAGTTTCCGGGCCACGGGAGGGACTAGCACAGATACGCAGTATTTT. It is translated as CASSFRATGGTSTDTQYF. The V call is TRBV27, the J call TRBJ2-3; the match to TRBD2 covers 8 bases. V lost 3 bases to trimming and J lost 0 bases; unmatched junction nucleotides: 11. Germline values: CDR1 MNHEY, CDR2 SMNVEV (reference sequence). CDR3 length: 18 residues.

The chain couples TRBV7-9 to TRBJ2-5; perhaps TRBD1 as D (5 bases). The CDR3 sequence is 14 residues long. Trimming pared 5 bases from V and 3 bases from J, leaving 13 bases between. Germline CDR1 reads SEHNR; CDR2 reads FQNEAQ (reference sequence). The CDR3 region has the DNA TGTGCCAGCAGCCGGTTAGACAGAGAAGAGACCCAGTACTTC. This translates into CASSRLDREETQYF. Complete variable domain (other parts from reference TRBV7-9 and TRBJ2-5): DTGVSQNPRHKITKRGQNVTFRCDPISEHNRLYWYRQTLGQGPEFLTYFQNEAQLEKSRLLSDRFSAERPKGSFSTLEIQRTEQGDSAMYLCASSRLDREETQYFGPGTRLLVL.

The chain joins TRBV12-3 or TRBV12-4 to TRBJ2-7, with a weak D call TRBD2 (5 bases). The CDR3 is made up of 12 amino acids. Between the trimmed V and J ends, which lost 6 bases and 5 bases, there was a span of 11 bases. The CDR3 sequence is CASSLFGDEQYF. Here the CDR3 DNA reads TGTGCCAGCAGCCTCTTCGGGGACGAGCAGTACTTC.

A single count supports this clone. This rearrangement joins TRBV19 to TRBJ1-6; a weak D match, TRBD1 (6 bases). CDR3 length: 13 residues. The V and J ends lost 3 bases and 13 bases respectively, with 13 bases between them. CDR1 LNHDA and CDR2 SQIVND come from the germline V gene (reference sequence). The CDR3 loop is CASSIADRQPLHF. The CDR3 coding sequence is TGTGCCAGTAGTATCGCCGACAGGCAGCCCCTCCACTTT. The whole variable domain, remainder taken from reference TRBV19 and TRBJ1-6, is DGGITQSPKYLFRKEGQNVTLSCEQNLNHDAMYWYRQDPGQGLRLIYYSQIVNDFQKGDIAEGYSVSREKKESFPLTVTSAQKNPTAFYLCASSIADRQPLHFGNGTRLTVT.

This chain links TRBV5-5 with TRBJ2-1, with a tentative D call TRBD2 (6 bases). The CDR3 is 15 amino acids. V lost 0 bases to trimming and J lost 1 base, with 8 bases between them. The V gene's germline CDR1 is SGHKS and CDR2 YYEKEE (reference sequence). The CDR3 spells CASSLVGRSYNEQFF. DNA of the CDR3: TGTGCCAGCAGCTTGGTAGGGAGGTCCTACAATGAGCAGTTCTTC.

The chain employs TRBV7-8 and TRBJ1-1; 11 bases agree with TRBD1. Trimming took 5 bases from V and 6 from J; bases not matched to a gene: 8. Looked up from germline, CDR1 is SGHVS and CDR2 is FQNEAQ. The CDR3 length is 15 residues. The CDR3 DNA reads as TGTGCCAGCAGCGCACAGGGACAGGGGGTCGCTGAAGCTTTCTTT. This sequence encodes CASSAQGQGVAEAFF.

The chain has TRBV6-5 and TRBJ2-1, with 8 bases fitting TRBD1. Germline CDR1 MNHEY, CDR2 SVGAGI. V dropped 4 bases and J dropped 6; count of bases not matched to a gene: 8. The CDR3 is 15 residues long. The CDR3 DNA is TGTGCCAGCAGTTTGACAGGGGTGTTAGGCAATGAGCAGTTCTTC. Translated: CASSLTGVLGNEQFF.

This sequence joins TRBV30 and TRBJ1-2; D may be TRBD1 (6 bases). Germline CDR1 reads GTSNPN; CDR2 reads SVGIG (reference sequence). The V gene lost 3 bases and the J gene lost 8 bases, with 16 bases spanning the gap. The CDR3 is made up of 13 amino acids. The CDR3 bases are TGTGCCTGGAGACAGGGTCCCGGTGGGGGCTACACCTTC. This encodes CAWRQGPGGGYTF.

The chain uses TRBV5-1 and TRBJ2-5, with D uncertain. Germline CDR1 reads SGHRS; CDR2 reads YFSETQ. Trimming took 4 bases from V and 1 from J, leaving 14 bases between them. The CDR3 has 15 residues. The CDR3 loop is CASSPGSARQETQYF. The CDR3 nucleotides are TGCGCCAGCAGCCCAGGTTCCGCCCGCCAAGAGACCCAGTACTTC.

The J gene is TRBJ2-1, the V gene TRBV4-3; 8 bases are a match to TRBD2. The CDR3 length is 15 residues. Germline V CDR1 and CDR2: LGHNA, YSLEER. With 4 bases clipped from V and 7 bases from J, the junction kept 9 bases outside the gene matches. CDR3 loop: CASSLGLAGVNEQFF. The CDR3 nucleotides are TGCGCCAGCAGCCTCGGACTAGCCGGGGTAAATGAGCAGTTCTTC.